The 7 T cell receptor beta chains listed next were all sequenced from one sample in a study of T cells in Graves' hyperthyroidism and ophthalmopathy. Researchers amplified the TCR beta CDR3 regions from RNA transcripts. The HTBI primer set served for first-round RT-PCR of the TCR CDR3. TCRdb ran MiXCR on the multiplex PCR reads and lists one entry per CDR3 protein. The data show hundreds of thousands of distinct CDR3 sequences, roughly 15% seen once. Sequenced sample: blood. Source of these receptors: a woman in her forties or fifties with Graves' ophthalmopathy.

The gene calls are TRBV28 and TRBJ1-2, with D unclear. Germline V gene data show CDR1 as MDHEN and CDR2 as SYDVKM. Trimming took 6 bases from V and 7 from J, leaving 18 bases between them. The CDR3 loop spans 14 amino acids. In DNA form, the CDR3 reads TGTGCCAGCAGCCAAATCTGGGGTCTTCGTGGCTACACCTTC. It encodes CASSQIWGLRGYTF.

This clonotype was found many times. V usage is TRBV4-1 and J usage is TRBJ2-1; TRBD2 matches at 7 bases. This CDR3 is 15 amino acids long. The germline V gene has CDR1 MGHRA and CDR2 YSYEKL. After removal of 6 bases from V and 2 bases from J, the junction contained 7 bases not matched to a gene. The CDR3 sequence: CASSKLALTYNEQFF. CDR3 DNA sequence: TGCGCCAGCAGTAAACTAGCGCTAACCTACAATGAGCAGTTCTTC.

This clonotype was picked up many times. The J gene is TRBJ2-2, the V gene TRBV15; TRBD2 agrees at 10 bases. The CDR3 has 15 amino acids. Unmatched junction bases numbered 2, after V lost 3 bases and J lost 4 bases. CDR1 is LNHNV, CDR2 YYDKDF, per germline (reference sequence). In nucleotides, the CDR3 is TGTGCCACCAGCAGGGCTAGCGGGAGCACCGGGGAGCTGTTTTTT. Protein: CATSRASGSTGELFF.

The CDR3 DNA sequence: TGTGCCAGCAGCTACTGGGGGTCAGATACGCAGTATTTT. It yields the protein CASSYWGSDTQYF. This chain connects TRBV7-3 to TRBJ2-3, with D perhaps being TRBD1 or TRBD2 (5 bases each). V gave up 4 bases and J gave up 4 bases, with 9 bases separating them. CDR1 is SGHTA and CDR2 is FQGTGA in the germline V gene. CDR3 length: 13 amino acids.

The rearrangement uses TRBV29-1 and TRBJ2-1, with 10 bases identical to TRBD2. CDR1 and CDR2 from the germline V gene are SQVTM and ANQGSEA. The CDR3 length is 15 residues. V dropped 7 bases and J dropped 4; count of bases not matched to a gene: 10. The CDR3 spells CSAEPPSGGYNEQFF. Here the CDR3 DNA reads TGCAGCGCCGAACCACCTAGCGGGGGATACAATGAGCAGTTCTTC.

A few counts support this clonotype. This chain connects TRBV5-6 to TRBJ2-5; weak D call: TRBD1 (6 bases). This CDR3 contains 15 residues. Germline lookup yields CDR1 SGHDT and CDR2 YYEEEE. Trimming left V 2 bases short and J 3 bases short, with 14 bases between. The chain's CDR3 is CASSFWDTYEETQYF. CDR3 coding DNA: TGTGCCAGCAGCTTTTGGGACACCTACGAAGAGACCCAGTACTTC.

In this sample, this clonotype turned up a few times. The chain employs TRBV24-1 and TRBJ1-2; 9 bases are shared with TRBD1. The CDR3 runs to 15 residues. Germline values: CDR1 KGHDR, CDR2 SFDVKD. Losses at the gene ends were 2 bases for V and 7 bases for J; bases not matched to a gene: 7. CDR3 region: CATSDSGTGFSGYTF. The CDR3 bases are TGTGCCACCAGTGATTCCGGGACAGGGTTTAGTGGCTACACCTTC.